Presented here are 13 T cell receptor beta chains from one specimen sequenced in a study of persistence of HIV-infected CD4 T cells. Antigens for these TCRs are unknown. The stimulus was an HIV-1 Gag 15-mer peptide pool, about 1 ug/peptide/mL. CD40L/CD69 double-negative CD45RO-high memory CD4+ T cells were collected. Sequencing used immunoSEQ version 4 in survey mode. The data were produced by immunoSEQ multiplex PCR, yet TCRdb's version contains in-frame clones alone and is incomplete. The top ten clones hold 13% to 15% of a sample with tens of thousands of clones, approximately 80% of them seen once. The source was CD4+ T cells sorted from PBMCs after approximately 19-hour stimulation, collected from a patient who received antiretroviral therapy. The receptors derive from an adult man with HIV who was CMV-seropositive.

This clone was seen only once. The CDR3, as DNA: TGTGCCAGCAGTTACCCGCTGACAGGGGCGAGTGGGCAGCCCCAGCATTTT. This gives the protein CASSYPLTGASGQPQHF. The V call is TRBV2, the J call TRBJ1-5, with TRBD1 identical over 8 bases. The CDR3 sequence is 17 residues long. Unmatched junction bases numbered 16, after V lost 5 bases and J lost 7 bases. From germline, CDR1 is SNHLY and CDR2 FYNNEI.

This chain joins TRBV5-1 and TRBJ2-5, with no clear D. Germline-derived CDR1 and CDR2 are SGHRS and YFSETQ. V lost 0 bases, J lost 2 bases, and 5 bases lay in between. CDR3 length: 13 residues. CDR3 loop: CASSLASQETQYF. Here the CDR3 DNA reads TGCGCCAGCAGCTTGGCAAGTCAAGAGACCCAGTACTTC.

The chain is built from TRBV7-2 and TRBJ1-5; D gene unclear. V was shortened by 2 bases and J by 4 bases, with 9 bases between the two germline ends. Germline CDR1 is SGHTA and CDR2 is FQGNSA. The CDR3 is 14 amino acids. CDR3 residues: CASSLKLSNQPQHF. The CDR3 DNA is TGTGCCAGCAGCTTAAAGCTTTCGAATCAGCCCCAGCATTTT.

In this sample, this clone turned up once. This chain connects TRBV18 to TRBJ2-1; TRBD1 agrees at 12 bases. Per the germline V gene, CDR1 is KGHSH and CDR2 is LQKENI. CDR3 length: 17 amino acids. Losses at the gene ends were 4 bases for V and 9 bases for J; bases not matched to a gene: 13. CDR3 in DNA: TGTGCCAGCTCACGACTTTTTGGGACAGGGGGCTTAATTGAGCAGTTCTTC. This encodes CASSRLFGTGGLIEQFF.

This clone was detected only once. The V and J genes are TRBV12-3 or TRBV12-4 and TRBJ2-7; D uncertain. V lost 5 bases to trimming and J lost 2 bases, with 4 bases between them. The CDR3 extends over 11 amino acids. CDR3 protein: CASSKAYEQYF. CDR3 coding DNA: TGTGCCAGCAGTAAGGCCTACGAGCAGTACTTC.

V usage is TRBV3-1 (or the pseudogene TRBV3-2) and J usage is TRBJ2-3; 7 bases agree with TRBD1. The J segment lost 1 base and the V segment lost 5 bases, leaving 3 bases of the junction unmatched. This CDR3 is built from 14 residues. The germline V gene has CDR1 LGHDT and CDR2 YNNKEL (reference sequence). The CDR3 loop reads CASSSTGRTDTQYF. For the CDR3, the DNA is TGTGCCAGCAGCTCGACAGGGCGCACAGATACGCAGTATTTT.

The chain couples TRBV10-3 to TRBJ2-1; D remains unclear. Germline V CDR1 and CDR2: ENHRY, SYGVKD. This CDR3 is built from 13 residues. The V end was cut by 6 bases, the J end by 4 bases, with 10 bases between. CDR3 region: CAISPSTYNEQFF. In nucleotides, the CDR3 is TGTGCCATCAGCCCCTCAACTTACAATGAGCAGTTCTTC.

The chain links TRBV21-1 to TRBJ2-1. TRBV21-1 has pseudogene status. CDR3 length equals 16 residues. CDR3 coding DNA: TGTGCCAGCAGCAAAAAGAGGGGGGATGGGGACAATGAGCAGTTCTTC. It translates to CASSKKRGDGDNEQFF.

The chain combines TRBV7-3 with TRBJ2-5; D is uncertain. Germline-derived CDR1 and CDR2 are SGHTA and FQGTGA. V lost 4 bases and J 1 base, leaving 7 bases between the germline ends. The CDR3 is 13 residues long. The CDR3: CASSSMIQETQYF. CDR3 sequence (DNA): TGTGCCAGCAGCTCGATGATCCAAGAGACCCAGTACTTC.

The rearrangement joins TRBV24-1 to TRBJ2-3; D possibly corresponds to TRBD1 (7 bases). With 4 bases removed from V and 5 bases from J, the gap between germline ends came to 15 bases. The CDR3 is made up of 15 amino acids. Germline V gives CDR1 KGHDR, CDR2 SFDVKD. The CDR3 loop reads CATSEGGTAKDTQYF. In nucleotides, the CDR3 is TGTGCCACCAGTGAGGGCGGGACAGCGAAAGATACGCAGTATTTT.

The V call is TRBV18, the J call TRBJ2-1; possible D gene TRBD1, 5 bases. The V end was cut by 1 base, the J end by 6 bases, with 7 bases between. The CDR3 is made up of 13 amino acids. Germline CDR1 and CDR2: KGHSH and LQKENI. CDR3 nucleotides: TGTGCCAGCTCACCACAGGGGTCCAATGAGCAGTTCTTC. Protein: CASSPQGSNEQFF.

The rearrangement uses TRBV19 and TRBJ2-4; 7 bases are a match to TRBD2. CDR3 length equals 18 residues. Germline values: CDR1 LNHDA, CDR2 SQIVND (reference sequence). Trimming at V came to 0 bases and at J to 0 bases, leaving 8 bases not matched to a gene. The CDR3 reads CASSIEGKRDVAKNIQYF. In DNA, the CDR3 is TGTGCCAGTAGTATAGAGGGTAAGCGGGACGTAGCCAAAAACATTCAGTACTTC.

This clone was seen a handful of times. This chain uses TRBV5-1 with TRBJ1-1; TRBD1 matches 8 bases. Germline CDR1 reads SGHRS; CDR2 reads YFSETQ. This CDR3 is 14 amino acids long. Trimming removed 4 bases from V and 3 bases from J; junction bases left unmatched: 5. The CDR3 region has the DNA TGCGCCAGCAGCACGTCACAGGGGGACACTGAAGCTTTCTTT. Translating gives CASSTSQGDTEAFF.